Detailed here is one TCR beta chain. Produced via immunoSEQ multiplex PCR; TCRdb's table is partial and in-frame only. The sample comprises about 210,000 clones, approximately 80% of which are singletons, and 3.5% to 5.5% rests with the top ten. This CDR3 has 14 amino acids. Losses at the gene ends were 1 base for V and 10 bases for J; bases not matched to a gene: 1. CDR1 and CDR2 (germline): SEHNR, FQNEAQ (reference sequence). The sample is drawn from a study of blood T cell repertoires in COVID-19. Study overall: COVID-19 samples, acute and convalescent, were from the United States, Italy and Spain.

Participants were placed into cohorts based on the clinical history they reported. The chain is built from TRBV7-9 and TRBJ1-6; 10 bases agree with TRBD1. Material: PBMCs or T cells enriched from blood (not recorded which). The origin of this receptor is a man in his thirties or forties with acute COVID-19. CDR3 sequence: CASSLGDRGSPLHF. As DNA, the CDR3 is TGTGCCAGCAGCTTAGGGGACAGGGGATCACCCCTCCACTTT.